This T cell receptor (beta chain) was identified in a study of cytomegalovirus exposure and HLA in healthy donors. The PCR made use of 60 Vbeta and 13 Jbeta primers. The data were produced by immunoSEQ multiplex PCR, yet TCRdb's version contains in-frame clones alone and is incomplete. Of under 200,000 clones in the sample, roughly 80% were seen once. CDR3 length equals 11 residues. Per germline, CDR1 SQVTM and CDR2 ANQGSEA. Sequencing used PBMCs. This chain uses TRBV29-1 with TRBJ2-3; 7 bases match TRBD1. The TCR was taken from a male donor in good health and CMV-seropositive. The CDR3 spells CTMTGSDTQYF. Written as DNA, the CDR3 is TGCACCATGACAGGGTCCGATACGCAGTATTTT.